The source of this TCR beta chain is a study of blood T cell repertoires in COVID-19 (dated by TCRdb to 2020 to 2022). Background on the whole study: The collaborator samples originated in the United States, Italy and Spain and spanned the acute and convalescent phases of COVID-19. The repertoires were released in a freely available public database intended as a resource for research on the immune response to SARS-CoV-2. Subjects who had been exposed to COVID-19, were actively infected with it, or had recovered from it provided the deeply sampled blood TCRbeta repertoires that made up the dataset. Nearly every sample came with metadata listing a de-identified subject ID, COVID-19 status, age in years and sex. The samples were drawn from the first 160 participants of the ongoing ImmuneRACE study and from some 1,300 subjects provided by 6 global collaborators. HLA class I and class II types, where available, came from metadata supplied by the sample provider rather than from assay-based typing. The prospective study material was composed of cDNA or gDNA derived from T cells, B-cell-depleted T cells, or PBMCs. General study outcomes and caveats: The quantity of clinical and demographic metadata differed by source and by participant and was supplied without curation.

In Seattle, one collaborating source enrolled patients while the infection was active and tracked those patients longitudinally over the course of disease. Whole blood was collected in K2EDTA tubes by collaborating institutions according to the institutions' own protocols. Collaborator samples were shipped for TCRbeta analysis as frozen whole blood, isolated PBMCs, or DNA extracted from either sample type. Counted from cysteine to phenylalanine, this CDR3 has 14 amino acids. The sequence is cut down to CDR3 DNA, 42 bases in frame from base 1. V is shortened by 1 base, J by 6 bases, and the region joining them spans 13 bases. The germline V gene sets CDR1 to SGHRS and CDR2 to YFSETQ. A note on this clone: What this receptor recognizes is not known. No base-level quality is on record; no much larger clone is a single base apart.

TCRbeta CDR3 regions were amplified from genomic DNA by means of the immunoSEQ Assay, a bias-controlled multiplex PCR. Per the source publication's procedure: The number of nucleated cells in each sample was estimated from the amplification of reference gene primers within the assay. Sequence reads were collapsed and filtered to measure the absolute abundance of every unique TCRbeta CDR3 rearrangement. For each sample, productive Simpson clonality was calculated as the square root of Simpson's diversity index across productive rearrangements. TCRdb mirrors the immuneACCESS table, restricted to in-frame sequences. Some clones are absent from its copies; in checked studies, under half trace to an unresolved V gene, and the reason for the others is unknown. The V and J calls and the clone size are those of that table, but D and trimming were determined from the DNA. This sample comprises 200,000 to 250,000 clones, about 94% of them detected only once. Jointly, the top ten make up more than 0.7% of the sample.

The chain was built from TRBV5-1 and TRBJ1-2; the D gene is possibly TRBD1, with 6 bases matching. Sequenced input: peripheral blood. This receptor was taken from a man aged 55-75 years with COVID-19, enrolled during active disease. The DNA sequence follows: TGCGCCAGCAGCTTGCTGTACAGGGAACATGGCTACACCTTC. Its amino acids are CASSLLYREHGYTF.